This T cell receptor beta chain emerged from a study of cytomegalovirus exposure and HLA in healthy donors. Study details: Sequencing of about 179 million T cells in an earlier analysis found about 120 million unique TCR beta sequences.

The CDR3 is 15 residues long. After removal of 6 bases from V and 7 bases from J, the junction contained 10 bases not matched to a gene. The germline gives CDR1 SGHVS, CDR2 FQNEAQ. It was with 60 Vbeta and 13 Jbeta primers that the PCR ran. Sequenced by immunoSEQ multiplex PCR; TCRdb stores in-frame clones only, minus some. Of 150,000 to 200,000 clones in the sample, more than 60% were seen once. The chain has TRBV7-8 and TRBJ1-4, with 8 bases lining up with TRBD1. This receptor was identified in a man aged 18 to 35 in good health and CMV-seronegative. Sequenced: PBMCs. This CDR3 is CASRKSGGGGEKLFF. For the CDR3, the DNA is TGTGCCAGCAGGAAGTCAGGGGGCGGCGGTGAAAAACTGTTTTTT.